A selection of T cell receptor beta chains follows, all from one sample in a study of shared clonotypes between healthy human individuals. Data came from immunoSEQ multiplex PCR; TCRdb stores just in-frame clones and leaves some out. The top ten hold about 1.8% of the sample, which has around 2,000,000 clones, approximately 94% seen once. The specimen sequenced was naive CD8+ T cells from PBMCs. All receptors derive from a man between 18 and 35 years old in good health. Some clones in this sample may be carry-over from other donors' samples. Each CDR3 is given with its conserved first and last residue. D genes are given only for firm matches. Clone size is not always given. Where it is, it says once, few, many or a class for expanded clones.

>TRBV28|TRBJ1-5|.|.
TGTGCCAGCAGTGGAAGACGGCCTAGTAAGCCCCAGCATTTT
CASSGRRPSKPQHF
>TRBV27|TRBJ2-7|.|.
TGTGCCAGCAGTACGAGGGCCCCGCCCTACGAGCAGTACTTC
CASSTRAPPYEQYF
>TRBV6-5|TRBJ2-3|.|TRBD1
TGTGCCAGCCATCGACAGGGATACACAGATACGCAGTATTTT
CASHRQGYTDTQYF
>TRBV9|TRBJ2-2|.|.
TGTGCCAGCAGCGTAGGCCAGTCCGGGGAGCTGTTTTTT
CASSVGQSGELFF
>TRBV5-4|TRBJ2-3|.|TRBD2
TGTGCCAGCAGCTTTCGGCGGGAGAAGGGCACAGATACGCAGTATTTT
CASSFRREKGTDTQYF
>TRBV25-1|TRBJ1-2|once|TRBD1
TGTGCCAGCAGTAAAGGGACAGACGGCTACACCTTC
CASSKGTDGYTF
>TRBV14|TRBJ2-5|.|.
TGTGCCAGCAGCCAAGATCGGGAGTTAGAGACCCAGTACTTC
CASSQDRELETQYF
>TRBV6-5|TRBJ1-5|.|TRBD1
TGTGCCAGCAGTTACTCAGGGACAGGGCTTAATCAGCCCCAGCATTTT
CASSYSGTGLNQPQHF
>TRBV5-6|TRBJ2-7|.|TRBD1
TGTGCCAGCAGCTTTGGGGACAGTTTCTACGAGCAGTACTTC
CASSFGDSFYEQYF
>TRBV30|TRBJ1-4|once|TRBD1
TGTGCCTGGAGTGATGGGTCCGGGACAGGCGAAAAACTGTTTTTT
CAWSDGSGTGEKLFF
>TRBV19|TRBJ1-5|.|.
TGTGCCAGTAGTATAGGGGGGGACAGCAATCAGCCCCAGCATTTT
CASSIGGDSNQPQHF
>TRBV9|TRBJ2-2|once|.
TGTGCCAGCAGCGTAGGGGGTTACGGGGAGCTGTTTTTT
CASSVGGYGELFF
>TRBV11-2|TRBJ2-1|.|TRBD2
TGTGCCAGCAGCTTAGCTAGCGGGGGATACAATGAGCAGTTCTTC
CASSLASGGYNEQFF
>TRBV5-1|TRBJ2-1|.|.
TGCGCCAGCAGCTTGGCGGCGCCACACGACCCTTGGTTCTTC
CASSLAAPHDPWFF
>TRBV7-6|TRBJ2-1|.|.
TGTGCCAGCAGCTCAAACCGACTAGGAGGAGGAAGGTACAATGAGCAGTTCTTC
CASSSNRLGGGRYNEQFF
>TRBV19|TRBJ2-7|.|TRBD2
TGTGCCAGTAGTATAGTTGGCGCGGGAGGAGCCTACGAGCAGTACTTC
CASSIVGAGGAYEQYF
>TRBV7-8|TRBJ2-3|once|.
TGTGCCAGCAGCTTAAATCTGGCAGATACGCAGTATTTT
CASSLNLADTQYF
>TRBV27|TRBJ2-2|few|.
TGTGCCAGCAGTTTAGGGGGCGGGGAGCTGTTTTTT
CASSLGGGELFF
>TRBV7-6|TRBJ2-1|.|TRBD2
TGTGCCAGCAGTAGGCAGGGGACTAGAGGGGGTGGTGAGCAGTTCTTC
CASSRQGTRGGGEQFF
>TRBV4-1|TRBJ1-5|.|.
TGCGCCAGCAGCCCCGAGCCTGGGGTTAATCAGCCCCAGCATTTT
CASSPEPGVNQPQHF
>TRBV9|TRBJ1-1|.|.
TGTGCCAGCAGCGTAAGGCTAGGCACTGAAGCTTTCTTT
CASSVRLGTEAFF
>TRBV19|TRBJ2-7|.|.
TGTGCCAGTAGTTCTAGCGTGCTAGCCTACGAGCAGTACTTC
CASSSSVLAYEQYF
>TRBV9|TRBJ1-1|.|.
TGTGCCAGCAGCCCAATCACAGGGAACACTGAAGCTTTCTTT
CASSPITGNTEAFF
>TRBV4-1|TRBJ2-2|.|.
TGCGCCAGCAGCCCTCACATTAACACCGGGGAGCTGTTTTTT
CASSPHINTGELFF
>TRBV4-1|TRBJ1-1|.|TRBD1
TGCGCCAGCAGCCAAGGAGGCGGTACAGGGGGTTTGAACACTGAAGCTTTCTTT
CASSQGGGTGGLNTEAFF
>TRBV27|TRBJ2-1|.|.
TGTGCCAGCAGCCAGAGGTCTTTTGGTTCCTACAATGAGCAGTTCTTC
CASSQRSFGSYNEQFF
>TRBV4-3|TRBJ2-1|.|.
TGCGCCAGCAGCGAGGACTTCTACTACAATGAGCAGTTCTTC
CASSEDFYYNEQFF
>TRBV6-5|TRBJ2-5|.|.
TGTGCCAGCAACCCAACGGGAGTCCCCCTGGAGACCCAGTACTTC
CASNPTGVPLETQYF
>TRBV7-6|TRBJ1-1|.|TRBD1
TGTGCCAGCAGCTTAATGGGACAGGGGGAAGTTCGTACTGAAGCTTTCTTT
CASSLMGQGEVRTEAFF
>TRBV7-6|TRBJ2-7|.|TRBD1
TGTGCCAGCAGCTTAGTTAGTCGGACAGGGGTACACGAGCAGTACTTC
CASSLVSRTGVHEQYF
>TRBV27|TRBJ2-7|.|TRBD2
TGTGCCAGCAGCCCACGGGGGACTACCTACGAGCAGTACTTC
CASSPRGTTYEQYF
>TRBV4-3|TRBJ2-1|.|.
TGCGCCAGCAGCCAGTCCCCGGTCGGAAAGTACAATGAGCAGTTCTTC
CASSQSPVGKYNEQFF
>TRBV2|TRBJ1-5|.|.
TGTGCCAGCAGACTGGACGATATAGGCAATCAGCCCCAGCATTTT
CASRLDDIGNQPQHF
>TRBV14|TRBJ2-3|.|TRBD1
TGTGCCAGCAGCCCCTGGACAGGGGTTAGTGATACGCAGTATTTT
CASSPWTGVSDTQYF
>TRBV7-9|TRBJ2-2|.|TRBD1
TGTGCCAGCAGACTACCCCTGACAGGGGGCACCGGGGAGCTGTTTTTT
CASRLPLTGGTGELFF
>TRBV7-2|TRBJ1-5|.|.
TGTGCCAGCAGCCCCGGGGAGGGGGGGCTCTACCAGCCCCAGCATTTT
CASSPGEGGLYQPQHF
>TRBV7-2|TRBJ2-7|few|.
TGTGCCAGCAGCTTCAGGGGTCAGGTCTACGAGCAGTACTTC
CASSFRGQVYEQYF
>TRBV7-3|TRBJ1-1|.|.
TGTGCCAGCAGCCTTTCAGGGGTTGGCACCATGAACACTGAAGCTTTCTTT
CASSLSGVGTMNTEAFF
>TRBV7-9|TRBJ2-7|.|.
TGTGCCAGCAGCAGCGGACCGGGGGAGCAGTACTTC
CASSSGPGEQYF
>TRBV27|TRBJ1-2|.|.
TGTGCCAGCAGTTTGGGGCTTGACAGTCTATATGGCTACACCTTC
CASSLGLDSLYGYTF